This T cell receptor (beta chain) was captured by sequencing in a study of B cell selection in AIRE deficiency. Regulatory T cells were sorted as CD4+CD25hiCD127low/negative cells. Concerning this clone itself: The antigen is unknown.

CDR3 length: 14 residues. Germline V gives CDR1 WSHSY, CDR2 SAAADI. Trimming stripped 11 bases from V and 0 bases from J, with 17 bases between. General study findings and limits: CDR3s were shorter in shared Treg sequences, reflecting few non-templated nucleotide insertions.

Profiling relied on immunoSEQ multiplex PCR, and the TCRdb table lists in-frame clones only, not all of them. Among about 22,000 clones, roughly 91% were seen once, and the ten largest hold more than 1.3%. The sequence derives from a human donor in good health. The sequenced material came from CD4+CD25+ Tregs sorted from PBMCs. The chain joins TRBV10-2 to TRBJ2-7; possible D gene TRBD1, 5 bases. The CDR3 DNA reads as TGCGCCGCCCGTCCGCCCGACAGCTCCTACGAGCAGTACTTC. Amino acid sequence: CAARPPDSSYEQYF.